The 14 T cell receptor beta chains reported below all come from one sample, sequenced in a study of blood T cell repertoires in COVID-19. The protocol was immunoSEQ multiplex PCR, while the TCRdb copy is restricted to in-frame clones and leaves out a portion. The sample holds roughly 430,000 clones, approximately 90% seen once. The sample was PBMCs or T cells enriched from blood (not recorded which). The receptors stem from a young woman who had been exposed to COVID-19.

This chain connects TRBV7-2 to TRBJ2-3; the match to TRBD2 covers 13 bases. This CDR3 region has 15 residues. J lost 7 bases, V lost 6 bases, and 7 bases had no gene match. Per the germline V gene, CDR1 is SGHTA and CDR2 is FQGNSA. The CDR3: CASSSGTSGVNTQYF. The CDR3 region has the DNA TGTGCCAGCAGTTCCGGGACTAGCGGGGTTAATACGCAGTATTTT.

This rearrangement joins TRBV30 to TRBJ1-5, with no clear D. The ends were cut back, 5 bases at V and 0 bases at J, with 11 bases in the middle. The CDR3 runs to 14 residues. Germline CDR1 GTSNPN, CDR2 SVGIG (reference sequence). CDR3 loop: CAWGGEYSNQPQHF. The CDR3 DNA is TGTGCCTGGGGCGGGGAATATAGCAATCAGCCCCAGCATTTT.

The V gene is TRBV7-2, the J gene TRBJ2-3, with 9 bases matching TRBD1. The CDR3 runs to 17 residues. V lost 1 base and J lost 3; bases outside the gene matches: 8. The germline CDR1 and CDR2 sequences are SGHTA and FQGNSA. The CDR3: CASSLEGGQGRTDTQYF. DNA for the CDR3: TGTGCCAGCAGCTTAGAAGGGGGACAGGGTAGAACAGATACGCAGTATTTT.

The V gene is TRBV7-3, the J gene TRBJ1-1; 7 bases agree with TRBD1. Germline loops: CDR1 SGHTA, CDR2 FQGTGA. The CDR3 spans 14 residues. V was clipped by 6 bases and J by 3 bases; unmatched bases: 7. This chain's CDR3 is CASRQGVTDTEAFF. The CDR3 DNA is TGTGCCAGCAGGCAGGGGGTCACGGACACTGAAGCTTTCTTT. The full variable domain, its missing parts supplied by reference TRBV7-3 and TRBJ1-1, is GAGVSQTPSNKVTEKGKYVELRCDPISGHTALYWYRQSLGQGPEFLIYFQGTGAADDSGLPNDRFFAVRPEGSVSTLKIQRTERGDSAVYLCASRQGVTDTEAFFGQGTRLTVV.

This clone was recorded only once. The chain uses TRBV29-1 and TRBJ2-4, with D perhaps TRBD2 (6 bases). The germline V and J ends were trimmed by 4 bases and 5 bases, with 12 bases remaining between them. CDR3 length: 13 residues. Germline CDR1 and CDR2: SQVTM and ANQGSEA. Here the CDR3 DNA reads TGCAGCGTTGGAAGGGGAGGAGAAAACATTCAGTACTTC. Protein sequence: CSVGRGGENIQYF.

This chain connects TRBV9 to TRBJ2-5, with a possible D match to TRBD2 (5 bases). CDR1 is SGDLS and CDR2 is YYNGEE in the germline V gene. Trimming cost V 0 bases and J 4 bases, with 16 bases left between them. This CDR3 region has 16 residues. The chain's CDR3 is CASSVAFLSGRETQYF. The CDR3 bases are TGTGCCAGCAGCGTAGCCTTTTTGAGCGGACGAGAGACCCAGTACTTC.

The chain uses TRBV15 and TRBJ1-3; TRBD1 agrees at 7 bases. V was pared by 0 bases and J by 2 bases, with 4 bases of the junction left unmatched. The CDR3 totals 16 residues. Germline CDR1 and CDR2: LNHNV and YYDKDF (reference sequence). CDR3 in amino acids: CATSRDTGAPGNTIYF. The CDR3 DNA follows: TGTGCCACCAGCAGAGACACAGGGGCCCCTGGAAACACCATATATTTT.

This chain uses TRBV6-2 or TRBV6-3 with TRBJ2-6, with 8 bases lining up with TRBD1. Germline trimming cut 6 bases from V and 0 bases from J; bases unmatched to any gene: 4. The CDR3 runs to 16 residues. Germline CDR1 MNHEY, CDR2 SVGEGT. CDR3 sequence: CASSRDRFSGANVLTF. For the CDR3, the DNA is TGTGCCAGCAGCCGGGACAGGTTCTCTGGGGCCAACGTCCTGACTTTC.

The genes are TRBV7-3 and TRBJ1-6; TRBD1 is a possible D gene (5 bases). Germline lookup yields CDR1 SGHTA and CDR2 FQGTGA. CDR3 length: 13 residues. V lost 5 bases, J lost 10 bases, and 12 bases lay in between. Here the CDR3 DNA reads TGTGCCAGCAGCCAGGGTCCGGACTCACCCCTCCACTTT. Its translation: CASSQGPDSPLHF. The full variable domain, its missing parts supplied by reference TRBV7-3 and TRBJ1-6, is GAGVSQTPSNKVTEKGKYVELRCDPISGHTALYWYRQSLGQGPEFLIYFQGTGAADDSGLPNDRFFAVRPEGSVSTLKIQRTERGDSAVYLCASSQGPDSPLHFGNGTRLTVT.

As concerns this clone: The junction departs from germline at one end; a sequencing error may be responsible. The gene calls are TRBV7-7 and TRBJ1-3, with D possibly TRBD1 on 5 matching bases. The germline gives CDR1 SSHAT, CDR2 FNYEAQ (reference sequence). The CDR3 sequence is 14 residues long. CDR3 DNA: TGTGCTAGCAGCCCTGACAGCTCTGGAAACACCATATATTTT. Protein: CASSPDSSGNTIYF.

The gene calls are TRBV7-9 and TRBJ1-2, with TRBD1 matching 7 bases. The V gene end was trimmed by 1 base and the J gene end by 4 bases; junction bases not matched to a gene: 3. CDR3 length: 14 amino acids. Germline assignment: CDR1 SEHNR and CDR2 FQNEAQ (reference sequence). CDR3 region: CASSLGQGGYGYTF. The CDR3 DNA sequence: TGTGCCAGCAGCTTAGGGCAGGGGGGCTATGGCTACACCTTC.

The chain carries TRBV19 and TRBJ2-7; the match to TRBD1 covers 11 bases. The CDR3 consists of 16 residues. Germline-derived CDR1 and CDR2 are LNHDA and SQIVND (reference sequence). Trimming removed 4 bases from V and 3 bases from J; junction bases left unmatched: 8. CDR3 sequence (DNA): TGTGCCAGTAGTACCCTGGACAGGGGGCTTTACTACGAGCAGTACTTC. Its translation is CASSTLDRGLYYEQYF. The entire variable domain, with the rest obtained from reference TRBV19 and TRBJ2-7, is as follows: DGGITQSPKYLFRKEGQNVTLSCEQNLNHDAMYWYRQDPGQGLRLIYYSQIVNDFQKGDIAEGYSVSREKKESFPLTVTSAQKNPTAFYLCASSTLDRGLYYEQYFGPGTRLTVT.

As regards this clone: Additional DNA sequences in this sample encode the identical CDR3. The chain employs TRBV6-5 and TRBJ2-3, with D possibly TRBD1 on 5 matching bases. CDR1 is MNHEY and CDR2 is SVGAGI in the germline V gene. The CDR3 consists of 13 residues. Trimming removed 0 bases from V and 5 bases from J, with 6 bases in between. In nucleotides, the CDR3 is TGTGCCAGCAGTTACTCTAGGGGAGATACGCAGTATTTT. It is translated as CASSYSRGDTQYF.

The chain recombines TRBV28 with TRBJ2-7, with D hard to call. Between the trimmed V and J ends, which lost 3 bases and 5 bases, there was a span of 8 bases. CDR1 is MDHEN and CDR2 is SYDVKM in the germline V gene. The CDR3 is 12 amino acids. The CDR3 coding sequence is TGTGCCAGCAGTTTGCGCCCCGACGAGCAGTACTTC. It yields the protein CASSLRPDEQYF. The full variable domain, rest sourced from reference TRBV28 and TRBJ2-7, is DVKVTQSSRYLVKRTGEKVFLECVQDMDHENMFWYRQDPGLGLRLIYFSYDVKMKEKGDIPEGYSVSREKKERFSLILESASTNQTSMYLCASSLRPDEQYFGPGTRLTVT.